These 27 T cell receptor beta chains originate from one sample sequenced in a study of blood T cell repertoires in COVID-19 (dated by TCRdb to the early 2020s). Receptors were amplified or captured by the immunoSEQ multiplex PCR assay. Sourced from immuneACCESS, this table was stored by TCRdb with only in-frame sequences that have V and J called. A share of the clones is absent; for the studies checked, an unresolved V gene accounts for under half, and the remainder has no known explanation. This sample is represented by 60,000 to 75,000 clones; more than 75% of them were singletons. About 6.3% of the sample is in the top ten clones. The sample was peripheral blood. Receptors originate from a man in his sixties with acute or convalescent COVID-19.

This chain links TRBV24-1 with TRBJ2-1; 8 nucleotides agree with TRBD1. From germline, CDR1 is KGHDR and CDR2 SFDVKD. The trim removed 4 bases at V and 9 bases at J, leaving 13 bases unmatched. The CDR3 is 16 residues long. CDR3 nucleotide sequence: TGTGCCACCAGTGAGGGCCGGGACAGGTCCATCGTTGAGCAGTTCTTC. It specifies CATSEGRDRSIVEQFF.

V gene TRBV5-4 combines with J gene TRBJ2-6; 9 bases are shared with TRBD1. After removal of 2 bases from V and 1 base from J, the junction contained 10 bases not matched to a gene. This CDR3 spans 19 amino acids. CDR1 and CDR2 from the germline V gene are SGHNT and YYREEE (reference sequence). This CDR3 reads CASSFAPGTGLSGANVLTF. The CDR3 region has the DNA TGTGCCAGCAGCTTTGCTCCCGGGACAGGGTTATCTGGGGCCAACGTCCTGACTTTC.

The rearrangement links TRBV19 to TRBJ1-6; 9 bases are shared with TRBD1. CDR1 and CDR2 from the germline V gene are LNHDA and SQIVND (reference sequence). V gave up 2 bases and J gave up 10 bases; unmatched junction bases: 12. The CDR3 runs 17 residues. CDR3 protein: CASSIPRTGDRGSPLHF. The CDR3 DNA is TGTGCCAGTAGTATACCCCGGACAGGGGACCGGGGGTCACCCCTCCACTTT.

The rearrangement joins TRBV4-3 to TRBJ2-7; 12 bases line up with TRBD1. V shed 6 bases and J 4 bases; nucleotides not matched to a gene: 4. CDR3 length: 14 amino acids. Germline lookup yields CDR1 LGHNA and CDR2 YSLEER. CDR3 loop: CASSPGQGAYEQYF. CDR3 in DNA: TGCGCCAGCAGTCCGGGACAGGGGGCTTACGAGCAGTACTTC.

The chain links TRBV9 to TRBJ2-2; 8 bases map to TRBD2. V gave up 0 bases and J gave up 7 bases; unmatched junction bases: 5. The CDR3 has 15 amino acids. Germline V gene sequence: CDR1 SGDLS, CDR2 YYNGEE. The CDR3 sequence is CASSVEAGGSGELFF. The CDR3, as DNA: TGTGCCAGCAGCGTAGAGGCGGGGGGCAGCGGGGAGCTGTTTTTT.

This clone was detected only a few times. This chain connects TRBV9 to TRBJ2-2, with D tentatively TRBD1 (6 bases). Germline CDR1 SGDLS, CDR2 YYNGEE. The V end was cut by 1 base, the J end by 5 bases, with 12 bases between. This CDR3 region has 15 residues. The CDR3 DNA follows: TGTGCCAGCAGCGTATTGTCAGGGGATACCGGGGAGCTGTTTTTT. Protein sequence: CASSVLSGDTGELFF. The full variable domain, in which reference TRBV9 and TRBJ2-2 provide the parts outside the CDR3, is DSGVTQTPKHLITATGQRVTLRCSPRSGDLSVYWYQQSLDQGLQFLIQYYNGEERAKGNILERFSAQQFPDLHSELNLSSLELGDSALYFCASSVLSGDTGELFFGEGSRLTVL.

The chain is built from TRBV4-2 and TRBJ1-5; tentatively, D is TRBD1 (6 bases). V was shortened by 0 bases and J by 6 bases, with 12 bases between the two germline ends. The CDR3 loop spans 15 amino acids. CDR1 and CDR2 (germline): LGHNA, YNFKEQ. The CDR3 sequence: CASSQETGWGQPQHF. The CDR3 region has the DNA TGTGCCAGCAGCCAAGAAACAGGGTGGGGTCAGCCCCAGCATTTT.

The count of this clone is one. V and J are TRBV13 and TRBJ1-4; D uncertain. CDR1 PRHDT and CDR2 FYEKMQ come from the germline V gene (reference sequence). V was cut by 6 bases and J by 1 base, with 12 bases left in between. This CDR3 is 15 amino acids long. The CDR3 sequence is CASSQAWLTNEKLFF. The DNA of the CDR3 is TGTGCCAGCAGTCAGGCGTGGTTAACTAATGAAAAACTGTTTTTT.

The sample holds one count of this clone. This chain joins TRBV4-1 and TRBJ1-4; a possible D gene is TRBD1 (5 bases). V lost 4 bases, J lost 8 bases, and 14 bases lay in between. The CDR3 covers 14 residues. Germline-derived CDR1 and CDR2 are MGHRA and YSYEKL. CDR3 in DNA: TGCGCCAGCAGCCCCCGACAGAAAGCCGAAAAACTGTTTTTT. Translating gives CASSPRQKAEKLFF.

This sequence joins TRBV5-4 and TRBJ1-6; 8 bases are shared with TRBD1. Germline V gene data show CDR1 as SGHNT and CDR2 as YYREEE (reference sequence). This CDR3 is built from 15 residues. J was trimmed by 6 bases and V by 4 bases; bases with no gene match: 6. In nucleotides, the CDR3 is TGTGCCAGCAGCAAGGGACAGGCGAGTAATTCACCCCTCCACTTT. This sequence encodes CASSKGQASNSPLHF.

This chain uses TRBV12-3 or TRBV12-4 with TRBJ2-1; D is perhaps TRBD1 (6 bases). Trimming removed 7 bases from V and 4 bases from J, with 8 bases in between. This CDR3 comprises 12 residues. In nucleotides, the CDR3 is TGTGCCAGCAAGACAGGTTACAATGAGCAGTTCTTC. Translating gives CASKTGYNEQFF.

The rearrangement uses TRBV7-8 and TRBJ2-3; 8 positions match TRBD1. Germline trimming cut 5 bases from V and 3 bases from J; bases unmatched to any gene: 7. The germline V gene has CDR1 SGHVS and CDR2 FQNEAQ. CDR3 length equals 15 residues. The CDR3 coding sequence is TGTGCCAGCAGCCGAGGACAGGGTCGGACAGATACGCAGTATTTT. Protein product: CASSRGQGRTDTQYF.

This chain links TRBV5-1 with TRBJ2-5; D possibly corresponds to TRBD1 (5 bases). The V gene lost 0 bases and the J gene lost 2 bases, with 8 bases spanning the gap. Germline V gene sequence: CDR1 SGHRS, CDR2 YFSETQ. The CDR3 extends over 14 amino acids. The CDR3 DNA follows: TGCGCCAGCAGCTTGGCGGACATACAAGAGACCCAGTACTTC. Protein sequence: CASSLADIQETQYF.

The chain joins TRBV21-1 to TRBJ1-2. TRBV21-1 is deemed a pseudogene. The CDR3 length is 13 residues. CDR3 sequence reads: CASTGRGVFGYTF. CDR3 sequence (DNA): TGTGCCAGCACCGGGCGGGGTGTCTTCGGCTACACCTTC.

This chain connects TRBV19 to TRBJ1-4; D is possibly TRBD1 (6 bases). The CDR3 totals 15 residues. Deletions cut 7 bases from V and 3 bases from J, with 15 bases between. Germline lookup yields CDR1 LNHDA and CDR2 SQIVND (reference sequence). This CDR3 is CASNSDSRANEKLFF. The CDR3 DNA sequence: TGTGCCAGTAATTCGGACAGTAGAGCTAATGAAAAACTGTTTTTT.

V usage is TRBV9 and J usage is TRBJ2-3; D remains unclear. V shed 2 bases and J shed 5 bases, with 9 bases lying between them. Germline lookup yields CDR1 SGDLS and CDR2 YYNGEE. This CDR3 contains 13 residues. The CDR3 spells CASSVPPGDTQYF. The CDR3 DNA follows: TGTGCCAGCAGCGTTCCCCCGGGAGATACGCAGTATTTT. The full variable domain, rest sourced from reference TRBV9 and TRBJ2-3, is DSGVTQTPKHLITATGQRVTLRCSPRSGDLSVYWYQQSLDQGLQFLIQYYNGEERAKGNILERFSAQQFPDLHSELNLSSLELGDSALYFCASSVPPGDTQYFGPGTRLTVL.

The chain recombines TRBV6-6 with TRBJ1-5; 11 bases are a match to TRBD1. Germline loops: CDR1 MNHNY, CDR2 SVGAGI (reference sequence). The length of the CDR3 is 14 residues. The V segment lost 5 bases and the J segment 3 bases; nucleotides outside the gene matches: 0. As DNA, the CDR3 is TGTGCCAGCAGTGGACAGGGGGCCAATCAGCCCCAGCATTTT. As protein: CASSGQGANQPQHF.

This clone was seen just once. The rearrangement uses TRBV2 and TRBJ2-5; D might be TRBD2 (6 bases). The V and J ends lost 4 bases and 5 bases respectively, with 14 bases between them. From germline, CDR1 is SNHLY and CDR2 FYNNEI. The CDR3 is 14 amino acids. The DNA of the CDR3 is TGTGCCAGCAGTGCGGGAGAGCCGGGGGAGACCCAGTACTTC. It translates to CASSAGEPGETQYF.

This rearrangement joins TRBV12-5 to TRBJ1-2, with D hard to call. There are 14 residues in the CDR3. Trimming pared 5 bases from V and 6 bases from J, leaving 16 bases between. Germline CDR1 is LGHNT and CDR2 is FRNRAP. Written as DNA, the CDR3 is TGTGCTAGTGGTCCCGCGGGAAATAGCGATGGCTACACCTTC. It codes for CASGPAGNSDGYTF.

This chain links TRBV6-6 with TRBJ2-5; 9 bases are shared with TRBD1. The CDR3 has 15 amino acids. Germline trimming cut 6 bases from V and 5 bases from J; bases unmatched to any gene: 10. Looked up from germline, CDR1 is MNHNY and CDR2 is SVGAGI (reference sequence). CDR3 protein: CASSRGTGYLETQYF. CDR3 nucleotides: TGTGCCAGCAGCCGCGGGACAGGGTATTTGGAGACCCAGTACTTC.

The rearrangement uses TRBV19 and TRBJ1-2; the D gene is possibly TRBD1 (6 bases). Looked up from germline, CDR1 is LNHDA and CDR2 is SQIVND (reference sequence). The CDR3 length is 15 residues. Trimming took off 10 bases at V and 5 bases at J, with 23 bases between the two ends. CDR3 sequence reads: CATVNSRGPGYGYTF. DNA of the CDR3: TGTGCCACCGTTAATTCCAGGGGACCTGGGTATGGCTACACCTTC.

The V and J genes are TRBV2 and TRBJ1-2; 7 nucleotides match TRBD1. Germline CDR1 reads SNHLY; CDR2 reads FYNNEI. The CDR3 is 15 residues long. V gave up 6 bases and J gave up 4 bases; unmatched junction bases: 11. The DNA of the CDR3 is TGTGCCAGCAGGAAGGGTCTGGACAGGATCTATGGCTACACCTTC. Translation gives CASRKGLDRIYGYTF.

V usage is TRBV10-2 and J usage is TRBJ2-1, with 8 bases fitting TRBD2. The ends lost 2 bases at V and 6 bases at J; junction bases unmatched: 0. The germline V gene encodes CDR1 WSHSY and CDR2 SAAADI. This CDR3 contains 13 residues. The CDR3 protein is CASSEAGGNEQFF. The CDR3 region has the DNA TGCGCCAGCAGTGAGGCGGGGGGCAATGAGCAGTTCTTC.

The V call is TRBV2, the J call TRBJ1-3, with D maybe TRBD1 (6 bases). This CDR3 contains 16 residues. Per germline, CDR1 SNHLY and CDR2 FYNNEI. V was pared by 4 bases and J by 0 bases, with 13 bases between. The CDR3 nucleotides read TGTGCCAGCAGTGTACAGGGAGAACTCTCTGGAAACACCATATATTTT. Its protein product is CASSVQGELSGNTIYF.

This chain connects TRBV7-2 to TRBJ2-3; no clear D gene. Germline V CDR1 and CDR2: SGHTA, FQGNSA. The CDR3 totals 14 residues. V was cut by 4 bases and J by 2 bases, with 10 bases left in between. The CDR3 loop is CASSSTVTTDTQYF. CDR3 sequence (DNA): TGTGCCAGCAGCTCAACAGTAACCACAGATACGCAGTATTTT. Supplemented by reference TRBV7-2 and TRBJ2-3, the full variable domain reads GAGVSQSPSNKVTEKGKDVELRCDPISGHTALYWYRQSLGQGLEFLIYFQGNSAPDKSGLPSDRFSAERTGGSVSTLTIQRTQQEDSAVYLCASSSTVTTDTQYFGPGTRLTVL.

The rearrangement uses TRBV6-5 and TRBJ2-7, with no clear D. CDR3 length equals 13 residues. With 2 bases removed from V and 2 bases from J, the gap between germline ends came to 7 bases. Germline CDR1 reads MNHEY; CDR2 reads SVGAGI. The CDR3 DNA is TGTGCCAGCAGTTACGGGCAGCCCTACGAGCAGTACTTC. This gives the protein CASSYGQPYEQYF.

The gene calls are TRBV6-2 or TRBV6-3 and TRBJ2-5; TRBD1 matches at 9 bases. The junction had 6 bases not matched to a gene; V was cut back by 3 bases and J by 1 base. Germline CDR1 reads MNHEY; CDR2 reads SVGEGT. There are 16 residues in the CDR3. The CDR3 nucleotides are TGTGCCAGCAGTTATACGCAGGACAGGGGCCAAGAGACCCAGTACTTC. The encoded protein is CASSYTQDRGQETQYF.